This T cell receptor (beta chain) derives from a study of shared clonotypes between healthy human individuals. CDR1 and CDR2 from the germline V gene are SGHRS and YFSETQ. V dropped 0 bases and J dropped 6; count of bases not matched to a gene: 6. CDR3 length: 14 residues. This clone appeared once. This CDR3 is also generated by other DNA sequences in the sample. Healthy adults negative for HIV, lacking recent acute infections or vaccinations, served as donors. As processed by the authors: Without quality scores, immunoSEQ junctional reads could not be filtered like full-length reads. Sequencing was performed with immunoSEQ multiplex PCR; in TCRdb, only in-frame clones are kept and a portion is missing. That table supplies the V and J calls and clone size; D and trimming were determined from the DNA. The sample carries 2,500,000 or so clones, about nine tenths recorded once.

The V and J genes are TRBV5-1 and TRBJ2-7, with 7 nucleotides matching TRBD1. The receptor was isolated from a man younger than 30 in good health. Some clones in this sample may be carry-over from other donors' samples. Sequencing input: naive CD4+ T cells from PBMCs. The subset was: CD45RA+ positively selected. The CDR3 DNA follows: TGCGCCAGCAGCTTGGCCTTGGCAGGGGGCGAGCAGTACTTC. This encodes CASSLALAGGEQYF.